This is a list of T cell receptor beta chains from one sample in a study of T and B cells in COVID-19 patients. TCRdb reprocessed the multiplex PCR reads via MiXCR and lists one record per CDR3 protein. The sample records roughly 15,000 distinct CDR3 sequences, under 30% being singletons. The sequencing sample was made of blood. Receptors originate from a human donor who had recovered from COVID-19. The CDR3 runs from the conserved cysteine through the conserved F or W. A D gene is named only where the DNA matches it firmly. Clone sizes are given selectively: once, few, many, or a class where the clone is expanded.

V	size	J	D	DNA	CDR3
TRBV6-5	many	TRBJ1-2	.	TGTGCCAGCCAAAATGGGGCGGGGTATGGCTACACCTTC	CASQNGAGYGYTF
TRBV11-1	medium-sized	TRBJ2-3	.	TGTGCCAGCACCCTGGGGTACTACGATGATACGCAGTATTTT	CASTLGYYDDTQYF
TRBV29-1	medium-sized	TRBJ1-1	.	TGCAGCGTTGAAGACACAGGGCTAGCTTTCTTT	CSVEDTGLAFF
TRBV6-2/TRBV6-3	.	TRBJ2-2	.	TGTGCCAGCAGTTACGTGGGGGGAGCCGGGGAGCTGTTTTTT	CASSYVGGAGELFF
TRBV18	medium-sized	TRBJ2-6	TRBD1	TGTGCCAGCTCCGTCGGACAGGGCCTAACTGGGGCCAACGTCCTGACTTTC	CASSVGQGLTGANVLTF
TRBV5-4	many	TRBJ2-3	.	TGTGCCAGCAGCTTGCCGGAGGTGGGCACAGATACGCAGTATTTT	CASSLPEVGTDTQYF
TRBV14	.	TRBJ2-7	TRBD1	TGTGCCAGCAGCCCGACAGGGGGCCCCTACGAGCAGTACTTC	CASSPTGGPYEQYF
TRBV19	.	TRBJ2-3	.	TGTGCCAGTAGTATCGCACGAGGAGATACGCAGTATTTT	CASSIARGDTQYF
TRBV10-3	few	TRBJ2-2	.	TGTGCCATCAGGACCAACACCGGGGAGCTGTTTTTT	CAIRTNTGELFF
TRBV20-1	.	TRBJ2-5	.	TGCAGTGCTAGACTCACGGTACAAGAGACCCAGTACTTC	CSARLTVQETQYF